This TCR beta chain was documented in a study of blood T cells in healthy people across ages. Overall study findings and caveats: Estimates of total diversity, which came from one million sequenced T cells, were considered to be underestimates.

Using a J-beta primer mix together with a sample-barcoded 5' primer, a second PCR was run for roughly 7 to 11 cycles. Through a template-switch adaptor with 12 random nucleotides, each cDNA molecule received a tag. TCRdb re-derived calls from the 5' RACE reads in MiXCR, one entry per CDR3 protein. The repertoire holds about 650,000 distinct CDR3 sequences, with more than 45% as singletons. The CDR3 is 16 residues long. V was pared by 1 base and J by 7 bases, with 16 bases between. CDR1 is SGHAT, CDR2 FQNNGV, per germline. Regarding this clonotype: Antigen unknown.

Per sample, a minimum of 7 million PBMCs were isolated. V and J are TRBV11-2 and TRBJ1-4, with unresolved D. The clonotype comes from a woman over 75 in good health. The sequencing input was blood. The CDR3 DNA reads as TGTGCCAGCAGCTTAGTAGGAGGAGGGCTAAGTGAAAAACTGTTTTTT. It codes for CASSLVGGGLSEKLFF.